This is a list of T cell receptor beta chains from one sample in a study of T and B cells in COVID-19 patients. TCRdb re-called the multiplex PCR reads with MiXCR, one entry per CDR3 protein. The profile shows more than 15,000 distinct CDR3 sequences, 28% of them singletons. The sequenced material came from blood. The receptors were gathered from a human donor who had recovered from COVID-19. Each CDR3 is given with its conserved first and last residue. D genes are given only for firm matches. Some rows mark clone size as missing; the rest say once, few, many or name a class of expanded clone.

abundance	v_gene	d_gene	j_gene	CDR3nt	CDR3aa
few	TRBV5-1	TRBD2	TRBJ2-3	TGCGCCAGCAGCTCAACAGCGGGGGGGACAGATACGCAGTATTTT	CASSSTAGGTDTQYF
medium-sized	TRBV11-1	TRBD2	TRBJ2-3	TGTGCCAGCAGCCCTCGGGGGGGCCGGGATACGCAGTATTTT	CASSPRGGRDTQYF
.	TRBV5-4	TRBD2	TRBJ2-3	TGTGCCAGTAACGGGGCTAGCGGGGGCACTAGCACAGATACGCAGTATTTT	CASNGASGGTSTDTQYF
.	TRBV6-6	.	TRBJ1-1	TGTGCCAGCAGCTCTCCGTATGGAAACACTGAAGCTTTCTTT	CASSSPYGNTEAFF
.	TRBV19	TRBD2	TRBJ2-1	TGTGCCAGTAGTGACTTAGCGGGGGAGATCTACAATGAGCAGTTCTTC	CASSDLAGEIYNEQFF
medium-sized	TRBV15	.	TRBJ1-4	TGTGCCACCAGCAGAGATTCGGGGGAAAAACTGTTTTTT	CATSRDSGEKLFF
.	TRBV5-5	TRBD1	TRBJ2-7	TGTGCCAGCAGCTTTACGGGACAGACCTACGAGCAGTACTTC	CASSFTGQTYEQYF
.	TRBV12-3/TRBV12-4	TRBD1	TRBJ1-1	TGTGCCAGCAGGCGGACAGGGCTTAACACTGAAGCTTTCTTT	CASRRTGLNTEAFF
medium-sized	TRBV19	.	TRBJ2-5	TGTGCCAGTAGTAAGGGGGTCGCCATCGAGACCCAGTACTTC	CASSKGVAIETQYF
many	TRBV27	TRBD2	TRBJ2-1	TGTGCCAGCAGTTTCCTTCCCGGGGGGGCCACGGCTGAGCAGTTCTTC	CASSFLPGGATAEQFF
.	TRBV13	.	TRBJ2-3	TGTGCCAGCAGCCCCCCCCCGGCAGATACGCAGTATTTT	CASSPPPADTQYF
.	TRBV24-1	.	TRBJ1-2	TGTGCCACCAGTGATTGGAACTATGGCTACACCTTC	CATSDWNYGYTF
few	TRBV6-6	.	TRBJ2-5	TGTGCCAGCAGAGGCGGGGTGCAAGAGACCCAGTACTTC	CASRGGVQETQYF
many	TRBV19	.	TRBJ2-1	TGTGCCAGTAGTATTATCCACCCCTCCGAGCAGTTCTTC	CASSIIHPSEQFF
few	TRBV12-3/TRBV12-4	.	TRBJ2-2	TGTGCCAGCAATCGGAGGGGGCAGAGCACCGGGGAGCTGTTTTTT	CASNRRGQSTGELFF
few	TRBV6-5	.	TRBJ1-4	TGTGCCAGCAGTCCCCTGGGGGGAACTAATGAAAAACTGTTTTTT	CASSPLGGTNEKLFF
many	TRBV6-5	TRBD1	TRBJ2-7	TGTGCCAGCAGGCCGGGACAGGGAACCTACGAGCAGTACTTC	CASRPGQGTYEQYF
medium-sized	TRBV19	TRBD1	TRBJ2-7	TGTGCCAGTCGGCCGCCCGGGACAGTCGTCGCCGAGCAGTACTTC	CASRPPGTVVAEQYF
many	TRBV27	TRBD2	TRBJ2-3	TGTGCCAGCAGTGCACGACTAGCGGGGGGGCTTGTAGATACGCAGTATTTT	CASSARLAGGLVDTQYF